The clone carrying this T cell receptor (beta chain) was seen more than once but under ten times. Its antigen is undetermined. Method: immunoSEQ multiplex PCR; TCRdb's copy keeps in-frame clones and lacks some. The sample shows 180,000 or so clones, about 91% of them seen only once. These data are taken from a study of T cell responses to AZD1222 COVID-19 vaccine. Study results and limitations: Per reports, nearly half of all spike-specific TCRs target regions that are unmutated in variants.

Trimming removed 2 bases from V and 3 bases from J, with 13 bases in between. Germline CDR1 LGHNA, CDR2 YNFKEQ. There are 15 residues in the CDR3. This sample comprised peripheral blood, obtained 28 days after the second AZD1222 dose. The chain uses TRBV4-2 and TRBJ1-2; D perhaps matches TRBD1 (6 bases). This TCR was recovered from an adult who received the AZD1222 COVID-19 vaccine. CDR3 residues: CASSQNQGRDYGYTF. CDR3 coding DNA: TGTGCCAGCAGCCAAAACCAGGGGCGGGACTATGGCTACACCTTC.